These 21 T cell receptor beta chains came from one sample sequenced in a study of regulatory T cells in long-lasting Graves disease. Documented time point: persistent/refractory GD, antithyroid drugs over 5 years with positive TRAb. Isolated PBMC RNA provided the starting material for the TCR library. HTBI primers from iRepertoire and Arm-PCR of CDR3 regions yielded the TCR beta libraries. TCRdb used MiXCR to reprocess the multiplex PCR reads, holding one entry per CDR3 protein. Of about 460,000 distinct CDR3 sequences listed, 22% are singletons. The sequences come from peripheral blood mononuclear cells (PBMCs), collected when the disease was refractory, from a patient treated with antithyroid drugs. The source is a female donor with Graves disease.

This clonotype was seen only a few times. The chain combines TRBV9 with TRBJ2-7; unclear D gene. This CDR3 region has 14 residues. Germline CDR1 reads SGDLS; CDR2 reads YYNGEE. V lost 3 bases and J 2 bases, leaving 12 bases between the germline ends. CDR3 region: CASSAPLSPYEQYF. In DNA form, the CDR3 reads TGTGCCAGCAGCGCACCCTTGTCCCCCTACGAGCAGTACTTC. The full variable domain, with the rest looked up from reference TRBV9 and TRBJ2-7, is DSGVTQTPKHLITATGQRVTLRCSPRSGDLSVYWYQQSLDQGLQFLIQYYNGEERAKGNILERFSAQQFPDLHSELNLSSLELGDSALYFCASSAPLSPYEQYFGPGTRLTVT.

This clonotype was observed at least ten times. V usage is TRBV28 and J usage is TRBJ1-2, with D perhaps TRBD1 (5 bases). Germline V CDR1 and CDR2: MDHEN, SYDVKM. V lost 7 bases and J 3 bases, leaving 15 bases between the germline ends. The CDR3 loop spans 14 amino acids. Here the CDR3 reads CASTPPAGDYGYTF. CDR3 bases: TGTGCCAGCACCCCCCCTGCGGGGGACTATGGCTACACCTTC.

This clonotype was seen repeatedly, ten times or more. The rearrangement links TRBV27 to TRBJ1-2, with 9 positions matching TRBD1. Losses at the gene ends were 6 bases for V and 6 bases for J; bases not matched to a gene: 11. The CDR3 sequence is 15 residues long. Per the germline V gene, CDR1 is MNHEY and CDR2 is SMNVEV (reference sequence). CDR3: CASRHRDREGNGYTF. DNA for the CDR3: TGTGCCAGCAGGCACCGGGACAGGGAGGGGAATGGCTACACCTTC.

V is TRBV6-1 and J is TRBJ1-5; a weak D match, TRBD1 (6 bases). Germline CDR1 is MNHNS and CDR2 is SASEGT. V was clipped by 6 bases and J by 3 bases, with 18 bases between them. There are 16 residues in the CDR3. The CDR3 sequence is CASSTRRGDLNQPQHF. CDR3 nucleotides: TGTGCCAGCAGCACCAGAAGGGGGGACCTCAATCAGCCCCAGCATTTT.

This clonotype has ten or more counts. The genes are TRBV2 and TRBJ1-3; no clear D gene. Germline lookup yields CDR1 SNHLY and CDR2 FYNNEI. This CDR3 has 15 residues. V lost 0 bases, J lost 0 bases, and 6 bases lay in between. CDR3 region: CASSEAWGSGNTIYF. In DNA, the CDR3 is TGTGCCAGCAGTGAAGCTTGGGGCTCTGGAAACACCATATATTTT.

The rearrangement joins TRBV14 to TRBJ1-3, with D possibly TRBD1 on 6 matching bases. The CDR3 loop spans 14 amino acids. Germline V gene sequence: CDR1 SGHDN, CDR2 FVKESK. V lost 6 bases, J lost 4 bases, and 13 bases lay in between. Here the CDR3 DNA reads TGTGCCAGCAGTCTTACAGGGCTCGGAAACACCATATATTTT. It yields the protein CASSLTGLGNTIYF.

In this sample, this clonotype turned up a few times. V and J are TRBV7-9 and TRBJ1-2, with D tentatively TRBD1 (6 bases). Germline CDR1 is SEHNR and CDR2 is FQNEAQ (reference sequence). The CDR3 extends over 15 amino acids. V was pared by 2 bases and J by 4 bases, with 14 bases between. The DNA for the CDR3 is TGTGCCAGCAGCTTATCAAACAGGGAGTCCTATGGCTACACCTTC. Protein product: CASSLSNRESYGYTF.

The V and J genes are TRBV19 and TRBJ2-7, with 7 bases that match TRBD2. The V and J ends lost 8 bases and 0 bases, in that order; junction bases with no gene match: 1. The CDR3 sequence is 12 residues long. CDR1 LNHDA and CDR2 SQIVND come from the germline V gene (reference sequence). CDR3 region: CASGGGSYEQYF. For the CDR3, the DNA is TGTGCCAGTGGCGGGGGCTCCTACGAGCAGTACTTC.

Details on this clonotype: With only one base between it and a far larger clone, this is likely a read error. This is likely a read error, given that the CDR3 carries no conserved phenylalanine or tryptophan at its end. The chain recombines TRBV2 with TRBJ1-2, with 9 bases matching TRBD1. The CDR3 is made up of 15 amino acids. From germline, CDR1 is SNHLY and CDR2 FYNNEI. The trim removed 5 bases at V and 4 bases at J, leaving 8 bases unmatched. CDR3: CASSQTGGLTYGYTL. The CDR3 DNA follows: TGTGCCAGCAGTCAAACAGGGGGCTTGACCTATGGCTACACCCTC.

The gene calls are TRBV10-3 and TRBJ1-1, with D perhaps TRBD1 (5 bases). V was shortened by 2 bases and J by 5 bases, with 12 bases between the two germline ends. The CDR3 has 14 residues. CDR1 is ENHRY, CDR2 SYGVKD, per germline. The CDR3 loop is CAISEPGKETEAFF. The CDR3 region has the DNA TGTGCCATCAGTGAGCCAGGGAAGGAGACTGAAGCTTTCTTT.

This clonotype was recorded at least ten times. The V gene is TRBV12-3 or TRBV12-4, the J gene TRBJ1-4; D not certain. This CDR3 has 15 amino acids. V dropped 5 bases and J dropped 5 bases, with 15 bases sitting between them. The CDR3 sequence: CASSPHSYRNEKLFF. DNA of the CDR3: TGTGCCAGCAGTCCGCACAGTTATAGAAATGAAAAACTGTTTTTT.

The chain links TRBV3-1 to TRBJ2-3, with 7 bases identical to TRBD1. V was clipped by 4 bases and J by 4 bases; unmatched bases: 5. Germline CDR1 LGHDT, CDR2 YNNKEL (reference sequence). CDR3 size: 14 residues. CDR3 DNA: TGTGCCAGCAGCCCCAGACAGGGAGCAGATACGCAGTATTTT. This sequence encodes CASSPRQGADTQYF.

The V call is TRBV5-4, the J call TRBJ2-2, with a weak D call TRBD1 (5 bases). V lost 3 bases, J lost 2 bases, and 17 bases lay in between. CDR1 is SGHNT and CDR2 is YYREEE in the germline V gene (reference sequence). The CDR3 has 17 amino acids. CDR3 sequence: CASSWPPIGDNTGELFF. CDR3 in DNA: TGTGCCAGCAGCTGGCCCCCGATAGGGGATAACACCGGGGAGCTGTTTTTT. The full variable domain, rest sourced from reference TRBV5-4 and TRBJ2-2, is ETGVTQSPTHLIKTRGQQVTLRCSSQSGHNTVSWYQQALGQGPQFIFQYYREEENGRGNFPPRFSGLQFPNYSSELNVNALELDDSALYLCASSWPPIGDNTGELFFGEGSRLTVL.

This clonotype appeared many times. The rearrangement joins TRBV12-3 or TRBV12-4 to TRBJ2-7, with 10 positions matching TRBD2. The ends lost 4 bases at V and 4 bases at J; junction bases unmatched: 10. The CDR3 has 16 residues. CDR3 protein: CASSSPSAGGSYEQYF. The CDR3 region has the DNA TGTGCCAGCAGTTCCCCCTCAGCGGGAGGGTCGTACGAGCAGTACTTC.

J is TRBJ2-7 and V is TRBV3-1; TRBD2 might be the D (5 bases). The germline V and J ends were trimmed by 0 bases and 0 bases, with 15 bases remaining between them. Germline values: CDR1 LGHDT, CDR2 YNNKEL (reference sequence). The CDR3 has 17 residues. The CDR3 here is CASSQETERTSSYEQYF. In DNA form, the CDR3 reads TGTGCCAGCAGCCAAGAGACGGAGCGGACCAGCTCCTACGAGCAGTACTTC.

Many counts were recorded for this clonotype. The CDR3 DNA reads as TGTGCCAGCAGCCAAGATAGAGGGGTTTCCCACGAGCAGTACTTC. The encoded protein is CASSQDRGVSHEQYF. This rearrangement joins TRBV3-1 to TRBJ2-7; tentatively, D is TRBD1 or TRBD2 (5 bases each). The germline CDR1 and CDR2 sequences are LGHDT and YNNKEL (reference sequence). Trimming removed 0 bases at V and 5 bases at J, with 14 bases between. This CDR3 contains 15 residues.

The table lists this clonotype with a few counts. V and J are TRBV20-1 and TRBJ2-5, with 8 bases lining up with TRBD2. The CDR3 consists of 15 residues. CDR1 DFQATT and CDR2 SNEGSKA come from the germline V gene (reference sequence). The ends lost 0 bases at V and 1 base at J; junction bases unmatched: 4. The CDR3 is CSARDGAGAQETQYF. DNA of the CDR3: TGCAGTGCTAGAGATGGAGCGGGGGCCCAAGAGACCCAGTACTTC.

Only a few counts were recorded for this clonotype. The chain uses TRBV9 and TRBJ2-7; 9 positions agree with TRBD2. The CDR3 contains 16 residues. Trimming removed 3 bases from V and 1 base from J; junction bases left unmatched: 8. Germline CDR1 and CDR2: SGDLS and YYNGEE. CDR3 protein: CASSAGAGGGSYEQYF. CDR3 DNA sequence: TGTGCCAGCAGCGCTGGAGCGGGGGGCGGATCCTACGAGCAGTACTTC. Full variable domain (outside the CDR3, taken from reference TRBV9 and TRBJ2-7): DSGVTQTPKHLITATGQRVTLRCSPRSGDLSVYWYQQSLDQGLQFLIQYYNGEERAKGNILERFSAQQFPDLHSELNLSSLELGDSALYFCASSAGAGGGSYEQYFGPGTRLTVT.

The CDR3: CASSKTGGSLDTQYF. CDR3 DNA sequence: TGTGCCAGCAGCAAGACAGGGGGCAGTTTAGATACGCAGTATTTT. This rearrangement joins TRBV7-2 to TRBJ2-3, with 10 positions matching TRBD1. This CDR3 is 15 amino acids long. Trimming removed 5 bases from V and 5 bases from J; junction bases left unmatched: 7. Germline CDR1 SGHTA, CDR2 FQGNSA.

The CDR3 loop reads CASSPPDKQETQYF. In nucleotides, the CDR3 is TGTGCCAGCTCACCACCCGATAAGCAAGAGACCCAGTACTTC. The V and J genes are TRBV18 and TRBJ2-5; D ambiguous. V shed 0 bases and J shed 2 bases, with 7 bases lying between them. This CDR3 has 14 amino acids. The V gene's germline CDR1 is KGHSH and CDR2 LQKENI.

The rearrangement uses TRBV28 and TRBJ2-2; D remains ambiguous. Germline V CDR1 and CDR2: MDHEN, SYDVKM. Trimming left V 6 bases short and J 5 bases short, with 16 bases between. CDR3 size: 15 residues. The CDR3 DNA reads TGTGCCAGCAGACCCCGGGCCCGGAGTACCGGGGAGCTGTTTTTT. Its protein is CASRPRARSTGELFF.